This record covers a single TCR beta chain. The antigen is not known. Data came from immunoSEQ multiplex PCR; TCRdb stores just in-frame clones and leaves some out. The profile shows around 99,000 clones, about 85% of them singletons. The entry originates in a study of T cell responses to AZD1222 COVID-19 vaccine. Germline CDR1 is DFQATT and CDR2 is SNEGSKA (reference sequence). Trimming took off 3 bases at V and 3 bases at J, with 17 bases between the two ends. The CDR3 contains 15 residues. Study-wide results and caveats: The number of AZD1222 recipients seropositive at baseline was only five or six.

The clonotype originates from an adult in good health. Material: peripheral blood, obtained on day 0 of AZD1222 vaccination. This rearrangement joins TRBV20-1 to TRBJ2-5; a weak D match, TRBD2 (6 bases). CDR3 sequence (DNA): TGCAGTGCTAGTCGGCATGCGCGGGGAAAAGAGACCCAGTACTTC. It encodes CSASRHARGKETQYF.